A single sample is the source of the 25 T cell receptor beta chains below, sequenced in a study of cytomegalovirus exposure and HLA in healthy donors. PCR amplification relied on 60 Vbeta primers (plus 13 Jbeta primers). TCRdb's copy holds only in-frame clones and misses some; the assay was immunoSEQ multiplex PCR. The sample holds approximately 150,000 clones, 80% to 90% seen once. The specimen was PBMCs. The source is a woman aged 25 to 39 in good health and CMV-seropositive.

About this clone itself: This sample also contains other DNA sequences that code for the same CDR3. The J gene is TRBJ2-5, the V gene TRBV6-5; 7 bases are a match to TRBD2. The germline V gene has CDR1 MNHEY and CDR2 SVGAGI. The CDR3 has 13 residues. After removal of 4 bases from V and 4 bases from J, the junction contained 3 bases not matched to a gene. The DNA for the CDR3 is TGTGCCAGCAGTTCGCCGGGGGGAGAGACCCAGTACTTC. This translates into CASSSPGGETQYF.

The chain is built from TRBV27 and TRBJ2-2; no clear D. CDR1 and CDR2 (germline): MNHEY, SMNVEV (reference sequence). The CDR3 is 15 residues long. V was clipped by 5 bases and J by 6 bases, with 16 bases between them. CDR3 sequence reads: CASSLGPHRAGELFF. In nucleotides, the CDR3 is TGTGCCAGCAGTCTCGGCCCTCACAGAGCCGGGGAGCTGTTTTTT.

J is TRBJ2-5 and V is TRBV30; perhaps TRBD2 as D (6 bases). The V end was cut by 3 bases, the J end by 5 bases, with 10 bases between. The length of the CDR3 is 12 residues. Germline V gives CDR1 GTSNPN, CDR2 SVGIG (reference sequence). DNA of the CDR3: TGTGCCTGGAGGGGTGGGGGGGAGACCCAGTACTTC. Amino acid sequence: CAWRGGGETQYF.

The chain combines TRBV10-3 with TRBJ1-6; D is undetermined. The ends were cut back, 6 bases at V and 10 bases at J, with 16 bases in the middle. Germline assignment: CDR1 ENHRY and CDR2 SYGVKD. This CDR3 has 14 amino acids. The CDR3 region has the DNA TGTGCCATCAGGTTCGACCCGAGGAGCTCACCCCTCCACTTT. Translation gives CAIRFDPRSSPLHF.

The chain couples TRBV2 to TRBJ1-2; D might be TRBD1 (6 bases). Trimming shortened V by 9 bases and J by 3 bases, and 8 bases separated the two germline ends. This CDR3 comprises 11 residues. The V gene's germline CDR1 is SNHLY and CDR2 FYNNEI. Written as DNA, the CDR3 is TGTGCCAGTGGACAGTACTATGGCTACACCTTC. Translated, it gives CASGQYYGYTF.

To note about this clone: Other DNA sequences of this sample code for an identical CDR3. This chain links TRBV5-1 with TRBJ1-4; 8 bases are shared with TRBD1. This CDR3 comprises 14 residues. The J segment lost 8 bases and the V segment lost 3 bases, leaving 6 bases of the junction unmatched. Germline V gene sequence: CDR1 SGHRS, CDR2 YFSETQ. CDR3 in DNA: TGCGCCAGCAGCTCAGGACAGGGAGGGGAAAAACTGTTTTTT. Protein sequence: CASSSGQGGEKLFF. Drawing the rest from reference TRBV5-1 and TRBJ1-4, the complete variable domain is KAGVTQTPRYLIKTRGQQVTLSCSPISGHRSVSWYQQTPGQGLQFLFEYFSETQRNKGNFPGRFSGRQFSNSRSEMNVSTLELGDSALYLCASSSGQGGEKLFFGSGTQLSVL.

The V gene is TRBV6-1, the J gene TRBJ1-3; D gene uncertain. V shed 5 bases and J shed 4 bases, with 9 bases lying between them. Germline V gives CDR1 MNHNS, CDR2 SASEGT. The CDR3 is 13 amino acids. The CDR3 spells CASSPSGGNTIYF. The CDR3 nucleotides read TGTGCCAGCAGTCCCAGCGGAGGAAACACCATATATTTT.

This clone has a handful of counts. V gene TRBV10-3 combines with J gene TRBJ1-1; TRBD1 matches at 9 bases. This CDR3 comprises 14 residues. Germline V gene lookup returns CDR1 ENHRY and CDR2 SYGVKD. Unmatched junction bases numbered 10, after V lost 7 bases and J lost 7 bases. CDR3: CAIKEGQGGGEAFF. For the CDR3, the DNA is TGTGCCATCAAGGAGGGACAGGGTGGGGGTGAAGCTTTCTTT.

The CDR3: CASSPGGHYEQYF. The CDR3 bases are TGTGCCAGCAGCCCGGGGGGGCACTACGAGCAGTACTTC. V usage is TRBV11-3 and J usage is TRBJ2-7; 8 bases match TRBD2. Germline CDR1 is SGHNT and CDR2 is YENEEA. V dropped 5 bases and J dropped 3; count of bases not matched to a gene: 3. The CDR3 runs 13 residues.

This rearrangement joins TRBV11-1 to TRBJ1-1; a possible D gene is TRBD1 (5 bases). The germline V and J ends were trimmed by 6 bases and 0 bases, with 14 bases remaining between them. This CDR3 is 15 amino acids long. CDR1 is SGHAT and CDR2 is FQDESV in the germline V gene (reference sequence). CDR3 loop: CASSSRGTMNTEAFF. The CDR3 DNA is TGTGCCAGCAGTTCGCGGGGGACCATGAACACTGAAGCTTTCTTT.

CDR3 sequence: CASSLVSGGPGDTQYF. As DNA, the CDR3 is TGTGCCAGCAGCTTAGTTAGCGGGGGGCCCGGGGATACGCAGTATTTT. The chain combines TRBV7-9 with TRBJ2-3; TRBD2 matches 10 bases. Trimming took 1 base from V and 6 from J; bases not matched to a gene: 7. CDR1 is SEHNR, CDR2 FQNEAQ, per germline (reference sequence). The CDR3 is 16 residues long.

This clone was picked up one time. V and J are TRBV4-3 and TRBJ1-1; TRBD1 might be the D (6 bases). CDR3 length equals 17 residues. In germline, CDR1 is LGHNA, CDR2 YSLEER. V shed 4 bases and J shed 3 bases, with 21 bases lying between them. The DNA for the CDR3 is TGCGCCAGCAGCCCCCGGGGAGGGGGGGCCGCGGACACTGAAGCTTTCTTT. Amino acid sequence: CASSPRGGGAADTEAFF.

This chain links TRBV19 with TRBJ1-4, with 7 bases fitting TRBD1. Germline CDR1 LNHDA, CDR2 SQIVND (reference sequence). CDR3 length: 13 amino acids. CDR3 nucleotide sequence: TGTGACTACCCCGGGACAGATAATGAAAAACTGTTTTTT. This sequence encodes CDYPGTDNEKLFF.

Regarding this clone: Within the sample, other DNA sequences also encode this same CDR3. CDR3 in DNA: TGCGCCAGCAGCCTGAGGACAGGGGGTAACTATGGCTACACCTTC. Translation gives CASSLRTGGNYGYTF. The chain joins TRBV4-3 to TRBJ1-2; TRBD1 matches 10 bases. V shed 4 bases, J shed 1 base, and the junction held 3 bases outside the gene matches. The CDR3 has 15 residues. Germline loops: CDR1 LGHNA, CDR2 YSLEER.

The chain uses TRBV7-2 and TRBJ1-5; D perhaps matches TRBD1 (6 bases). This CDR3 has 18 amino acids. The ends were cut back, 5 bases at V and 11 bases at J, with 31 bases in the middle. Germline CDR1 SGHTA, CDR2 FQGNSA. CDR3 in amino acids: CASSPRIFTGPGRQAQHF. In nucleotides, the CDR3 is TGTGCCAGCAGCCCCCGCATTTTCACAGGGCCTGGACGACAAGCCCAGCATTTT. The complete variable domain, with remaining parts taken from reference TRBV7-2 and TRBJ1-5, reads GAGVSQSPSNKVTEKGKDVELRCDPISGHTALYWYRQSLGQGLEFLIYFQGNSAPDKSGLPSDRFSAERTGGSVSTLTIQRTQQEDSAVYLCASSPRIFTGPGRQAQHFGDGTRLSIL.

This chain links TRBV15 with TRBJ1-1, with 7 bases matching TRBD1. CDR1 is LNHNV and CDR2 is YYDKDF in the germline V gene (reference sequence). V lost 1 base, J lost 2 bases, and 7 bases stayed unmatched. The CDR3 loop spans 16 amino acids. The DNA of the CDR3 is TGTGCCACCAGCAGAGCGCAGGGGGTTCCTAACACTGAAGCTTTCTTT. Translation: CATSRAQGVPNTEAFF.

This chain joins TRBV25-1 and TRBJ1-4; 12 nucleotides match TRBD1. Germline V lookup: CDR1 MGHDK, CDR2 SYGVNS. After removal of 8 bases from V and 7 bases from J, the junction contained 8 bases not matched to a gene. This CDR3 region has 15 residues. CDR3 nucleotides: TGTGCCAGCCAGGGACAGGGGGCAGGGGGTGAAAAACTGTTTTTT. This codes for CASQGQGAGGEKLFF. The whole variable domain, remainder taken from reference TRBV25-1 and TRBJ1-4, is EADIYQTPRYLVIGTGKKITLECSQTMGHDKMYWYQQDPGMELHLIHYSYGVNSTEKGDLSSESTVSRIRTEHFPLTLESARPSHTSQYLCASQGQGAGGEKLFFGSGTQLSVL.

The V gene is TRBV6-4, the J gene TRBJ1-2; 7 bases line up with TRBD1. V was pared by 1 base and J by 8 bases, with 4 bases of the junction left unmatched. Germline V gene sequence: CDR1 MRHNA, CDR2 SNTAGT. The CDR3 is made up of 13 amino acids. In DNA form, the CDR3 reads TGTGCCAGCAGTGACTTACCGGACAGGGGCTACACCTTC. Encoded protein: CASSDLPDRGYTF.

This clone was picked up a small number of times. The chain uses TRBV10-3 and TRBJ2-6, with TRBD1 matching over 7 bases. This CDR3 has 18 amino acids. Germline CDR1 reads ENHRY; CDR2 reads SYGVKD. After removal of 2 bases from V and 1 base from J, the junction contained 8 bases not matched to a gene. DNA for the CDR3: TGTGCCATCAGTGAGGGGATAGGGGGCAGATCTGGGGCCAACGTCCTGACTTTC. This encodes CAISEGIGGRSGANVLTF.

The rearrangement links TRBV4-1 to TRBJ1-5; possibly TRBD1 for D (6 bases). V shed 0 bases and J shed 4 bases, with 19 bases lying between them. Germline CDR1 is MGHRA and CDR2 is YSYEKL. The CDR3 runs to 18 residues. CDR3 DNA: TGCGCCAGCAGCCAAGATGTCCTGGGGGGGGCACTTAATCAGCCCCAGCATTTT. Its protein is CASSQDVLGGALNQPQHF.

The rearrangement links TRBV2 to TRBJ2-7; D perhaps matches TRBD1 (5 bases). The V gene's germline CDR1 is SNHLY and CDR2 FYNNEI. V was clipped by 7 bases and J by 0 bases, with 16 bases between them. The CDR3 covers 15 residues. CDR3 sequence reads: CASTGGQGNSYEQYF. The CDR3 DNA follows: TGTGCCAGCACCGGTGGGCAGGGCAACTCCTACGAGCAGTACTTC.

This clone was detected only once. The chain joins TRBV5-6 to TRBJ2-2, with D possibly being TRBD1 (5 bases). The CDR3 consists of 17 residues. V was pared by 3 bases and J by 5 bases, with 20 bases between. Germline V CDR1 and CDR2: SGHDT, YYEEEE. The CDR3 spells CASSSTKRRVVTGELFF. CDR3 coding DNA: TGTGCCAGCAGCTCCACAAAGCGCAGGGTGGTGACCGGGGAGCTGTTTTTT.

The chain recombines TRBV7-2 with TRBJ2-7; the D is unclear. CDR1 is SGHTA and CDR2 is FQGNSA in the germline V gene. This CDR3 has 15 amino acids. Trimming removed 5 bases from V and 0 bases from J, with 14 bases in between. The CDR3 DNA reads TGTGCCAGCAGCCTCGACATTGAGAGCTCCTACGAGCAGTACTTC. Protein: CASSLDIESSYEQYF. Combining the CDR3 with reference TRBV7-2 and TRBJ2-7 gives the whole variable domain GAGVSQSPSNKVTEKGKDVELRCDPISGHTALYWYRQSLGQGLEFLIYFQGNSAPDKSGLPSDRFSAERTGGSVSTLTIQRTQQEDSAVYLCASSLDIESSYEQYFGPGTRLTVT.

The chain combines TRBV9 with TRBJ1-3; D is perhaps TRBD1 (6 bases). The V end was cut by 4 bases, the J end by 2 bases, with 22 bases between. Germline CDR1 is SGDLS and CDR2 is YYNGEE. The CDR3 contains 18 residues. The chain's CDR3 is CASSPGEGGPRAGNTIYF. CDR3 sequence (DNA): TGTGCCAGCAGCCCTGGGGAGGGGGGGCCGAGAGCTGGAAACACCATATATTTT.

The gene calls are TRBV7-3 and TRBJ1-1, with TRBD1 matching 9 bases. Unmatched junction bases numbered 0, after V lost 2 bases and J lost 8 bases. Germline V gene data show CDR1 as SGHTA and CDR2 as FQGTGA. The length of the CDR3 is 12 residues. The CDR3 protein is CASSLGTGEAFF. The DNA of the CDR3 is TGTGCCAGCAGCTTAGGGACAGGGGAAGCTTTCTTT.